Shown below are 8 T cell receptor beta chains from a single sample sequenced in a study of blood T cell repertoires in COVID-19. The repertoire was sequenced with immunoSEQ multiplex PCR; TCRdb's copy has only in-frame clones and lacks some. This table holds approximately 90,000 clones, about 85% found once. Sequencing was carried out using peripheral blood. Receptor source: a man aged 80 or over with acute or convalescent COVID-19.

The chain links TRBV7-6 to TRBJ2-7; TRBD2 is a possible D gene (7 bases). The CDR3 is 15 residues long. V gave up 4 bases and J gave up 1 base, with 14 bases separating them. Per the germline V gene, CDR1 is SGHVS and CDR2 is FNYEAQ. The CDR3 coding sequence is TGTGCCAGCAGCTATGGGAGGGGGTATTCCTACGAGCAGTACTTC. Protein product: CASSYGRGYSYEQYF.

This clone was counted once. The rearrangement uses TRBV11-3 and TRBJ1-1; 10 nucleotides agree with TRBD1. Germline V gives CDR1 SGHNT, CDR2 YENEEA. The CDR3 runs to 15 residues. V gave up 5 bases and J gave up 4 bases; unmatched junction bases: 7. The CDR3 nucleotides are TGTGCCAGCAGCCCGCGGACAGGGGGGGGCACTGAAGCTTTCTTT. Its translation: CASSPRTGGGTEAFF.

This chain joins TRBV7-3 and TRBJ1-3; TRBD1 aligns across 10 bases. The CDR3 covers 16 residues. Germline trimming cut 3 bases from V and 2 bases from J; bases unmatched to any gene: 4. CDR1 and CDR2 from the germline V gene are SGHTA and FQGTGA. The CDR3 region has the DNA TGTGCCAGCAGCTTTTCCGGGACAGGGGCTGGAAACACCATATATTTT. Translated: CASSFSGTGAGNTIYF.

The V gene is TRBV28, the J gene TRBJ2-7; 8 nucleotides agree with TRBD1. Looked up from germline, CDR1 is MDHEN and CDR2 is SYDVKM. The CDR3 has 16 amino acids. V shed 6 bases and J 3 bases; nucleotides not matched to a gene: 13. CDR3 DNA: TGTGCCAGCAGCTCTGCAGCCGGACAGGGAGGCTACGAGCAGTACTTC. The encoded protein is CASSSAAGQGGYEQYF.

V is TRBV9 and J is TRBJ1-1; D remains ambiguous. The CDR3 spans 14 residues. The V end lost 4 bases, the J end lost 5 bases, and 15 bases lay between the germline ends. CDR1 SGDLS and CDR2 YYNGEE come from the germline V gene. The CDR3 DNA sequence: TGTGCCAGCAGCCTAAGAAGCGGAGGAACTGAAGCTTTCTTT. Translation: CASSLRSGGTEAFF.

This chain joins TRBV11-3 and TRBJ2-1, with D perhaps matching TRBD1 (6 bases). Trimming removed 5 bases from V and 4 bases from J, with 21 bases in between. This CDR3 region has 17 residues. The germline V gene has CDR1 SGHNT and CDR2 YENEEA. CDR3 residues: CASSAGQRNGRYNEQFF. The CDR3 DNA reads as TGTGCCAGCAGCGCCGGACAGCGAAATGGACGGTACAATGAGCAGTTCTTC.

This chain joins TRBV7-3 and TRBJ2-3; D perhaps matches TRBD2 (5 bases). Germline CDR1 reads SGHTA; CDR2 reads FQGTGA. V lost 4 bases, J lost 4 bases, and 21 bases lay in between. CDR3 length: 17 residues. The DNA for the CDR3 is TGTGCCAGCAGCTCCCGGGGTTGGGGAACTCATCCAGATACGCAGTATTTT. Protein: CASSSRGWGTHPDTQYF.

This sequence joins TRBV15 and TRBJ2-7; perhaps TRBD2 as D (5 bases). Germline V gives CDR1 LNHNV, CDR2 YYDKDF (reference sequence). CDR3 length: 13 amino acids. Trimming shortened V by 0 bases and J by 5 bases, and 8 bases separated the two germline ends. DNA for the CDR3: TGTGCCACCAGCAGAGAGTCGGGAAACGAGCAGTACTTC. Translated, it gives CATSRESGNEQYF.